This T cell receptor (beta chain) comes out of a study of control samples from healthy donors and cancer patients. The junction had 3 bases not matched to a gene; V was cut back by 3 bases and J by 5 bases. Germline V gene sequence: CDR1 MNHNS, CDR2 SASEGT. The CDR3 is made up of 14 amino acids. Clones were sequenced by immunoSEQ multiplex PCR, and TCRdb holds only the in-frame ones, with some missing. Of more than 150,000 clones in the sample, approximately 90% were seen once. The receptor's source is a woman younger than 45 in good health. The source material was blood. The rearrangement joins TRBV6-1 to TRBJ1-1; TRBD1 matches 10 bases. In nucleotides, the CDR3 is TGTGCCAGCAGTGACGGACAGGGGGTGACTGAAGCTTTCTTT. Its translation: CASSDGQGVTEAFF.